The entry that follows covers one T cell receptor (beta chain) sequence. CDR1 and CDR2 from the germline V gene are LNHDA and SQIVND (reference sequence). J was trimmed by 8 bases and V by 6 bases; bases with no gene match: 6. The CDR3 extends over 12 amino acids. Authors' data handling: Researchers report that nucleated cell counts were estimated from reference gene primer amplification. Produced via immunoSEQ multiplex PCR; TCRdb's table is partial and in-frame only. V and J calls and clone size follow that table, whereas D and trimming were derived from the DNA. This sample carries around 150,000 clones, roughly 81% of them seen once, and the ten largest clones take around 9.5%. The data belong to a study of blood T cell repertoires in COVID-19. Study-level background: Collection of acute and convalescent COVID-19 samples took place in the United States, Italy and Spain.

This clonotype was sampled from a woman in her fifties or sixties with active or convalescent COVID-19. Sequencing was performed on peripheral blood. The chain is built from TRBV19 and TRBJ1-2, with TRBD1 identical over 7 bases. The CDR3: CASSRQGMGYTF. CDR3 in DNA: TGTGCCAGTAGCAGACAGGGAATGGGCTACACCTTC.